This TCR beta chain was sequenced for a study of blood T cell repertoires in COVID-19. Study-level information: Samples representing acute and convalescent COVID-19 were sourced from the United States, Italy and Spain. Sources were T cells, B-cell-depleted T cells, or PBMCs; the material itself was cDNA or gDNA.

Source study methods: Nucleated cell number was recorded as an estimate derived from reference gene primer amplification. Method: immunoSEQ multiplex PCR; TCRdb's copy keeps in-frame clones and lacks some. That table is the source of V, J and clone size, and D and trimming were worked out from the DNA. Of about 200,000 clones in the sample, about 80% were seen once. Trimming cost V 2 bases and J 1 base; bases outside gene matches: 6. Germline V gene lookup returns CDR1 MNHEY and CDR2 SMNVEV (reference sequence). CDR3 length: 16 amino acids. The rearrangement links TRBV27 to TRBJ2-7; 9 nucleotides align to TRBD1. The sequencing sample was made of peripheral blood. This clonotype was obtained from a human donor with acute or convalescent COVID-19. The donor label of this sample is uncertain. The CDR3 bases are TGTGCCAGCAGTTTACAATCCGGGACAGGGTCCTACGAGCAGTACTTC. Translation gives CASSLQSGTGSYEQYF.